This passage covers 20 T cell receptor beta chains from one sample sequenced in a study of radiotherapy plus CTLA-4 blockade in lung cancer. Produced via immunoSEQ multiplex PCR; TCRdb's table is partial and in-frame only. Of some 110,000 clones listed, approximately 77% are singletons. The material sequenced was peripheral blood, taken from a patient treated with radiotherapy plus ipilimumab. Every receptor here comes from a human donor with non-small cell lung cancer that progressed on radiotherapy plus ipilimumab. Some clones in this sample may be carry-over from other donors' samples.

This clone was seen a single time. V usage is TRBV4-3 and J usage is TRBJ2-4; D is undetermined. Germline values: CDR1 LGHNA, CDR2 YSLEER. CDR3 size: 17 residues. V was cut by 0 bases and J by 0 bases, with 12 bases left in between. CDR3 nucleotides: TGCGCCAGCAGCCAAGAGGCGGCGGCCGTAGCCAAAAACATTCAGTACTTC. Protein: CASSQEAAAVAKNIQYF.

The genes are TRBV5-1 and TRBJ1-3, with a weak D call TRBD1 (5 bases). The CDR3 loop spans 15 amino acids. Germline V gives CDR1 SGHRS, CDR2 YFSETQ. V lost 2 bases to trimming and J lost 0 bases, with 9 bases between them. For the CDR3, the DNA is TGCGCCAGCAGCTTTGGGGCTTCCTCTGGAAACACCATATATTTT. Its translation: CASSFGASSGNTIYF.

V is TRBV25-1 and J is TRBJ1-2; 7 positions agree with TRBD1. The CDR3 is 16 residues long. The germline V gene encodes CDR1 MGHDK and CDR2 SYGVNS. The trim removed 2 bases at V and 2 bases at J, leaving 8 bases unmatched. For the CDR3, the DNA is TGTGCCAGCAGTGAACCCCAGACAGGGAAGAACTATGGCTACACCTTC. The encoded protein is CASSEPQTGKNYGYTF.

CDR3 region: CASTPGGGTANEQYF. The CDR3 region has the DNA TGTGCCAGCACCCCCGGGGGGGGCACCGCCAACGAGCAGTACTTC. J is TRBJ2-7 and V is TRBV28, with 8 nucleotides matching TRBD2. The junction had 13 bases not matched to a gene; V was cut back by 7 bases and J by 5 bases. CDR3 size: 15 residues. Germline V lookup: CDR1 MDHEN, CDR2 SYDVKM.

The V gene is TRBV27, the J gene TRBJ1-3; D call uncertain. Trimming stripped 3 bases from V and 4 bases from J, with 16 bases between. From germline, CDR1 is MNHEY and CDR2 SMNVEV (reference sequence). The CDR3 is 16 residues long. CDR3 in DNA: TGTGCCAGCAGTTTTTGGGAGAGTGCTCCCGGAAACACCATATATTTT. It yields the protein CASSFWESAPGNTIYF.

The genes are TRBV7-2 and TRBJ2-1; 11 bases line up with TRBD1. The germline V gene encodes CDR1 SGHTA and CDR2 FQGNSA. The V and J ends lost 7 bases and 3 bases, in that order; junction bases with no gene match: 5. This CDR3 has 15 amino acids. CDR3 sequence (DNA): TGTGCCAGCAACCTCGGGACAGGGGGCTACAATGAGCAGTTCTTC. Its protein is CASNLGTGGYNEQFF.

The genes are TRBV10-3 and TRBJ2-7; TRBD1 matches at 8 bases. V was clipped by 8 bases and J by 1 base; unmatched bases: 4. The CDR3 length is 13 residues. Germline V gives CDR1 ENHRY, CDR2 SYGVKD. CDR3 sequence (DNA): TGTGCCATCGGCCGACAGGGGTCCTACGAGCAGTACTTC. As protein: CAIGRQGSYEQYF.

Only a few counts were recorded for this clone. The chain joins TRBV6-1 to TRBJ1-3; D ambiguous. CDR3 length: 13 residues. Germline V gene lookup returns CDR1 MNHNS and CDR2 SASEGT. V gave up 2 bases and J gave up 3 bases, with 5 bases separating them. CDR3 sequence (DNA): TGTGCCAGCAGTGAATCAATTGGAAACACCATATATTTT. Its translation: CASSESIGNTIYF.

This rearrangement joins TRBV5-1 to TRBJ2-7; TRBD1 agrees at 7 bases. This CDR3 is 15 amino acids long. Unmatched junction bases numbered 10, after V lost 1 base and J lost 6 bases. CDR1 is SGHRS, CDR2 YFSETQ, per germline. The CDR3 DNA is TGCGCCAGCAGCTTGTTGGACAGGACCTCAGTCGAGCAGTACTTC. Amino acids: CASSLLDRTSVEQYF.

The J gene is TRBJ2-7, the V gene TRBV10-3; D could derive from TRBD1 or TRBD2 (5 bases each). The CDR3 contains 14 residues. Trimming took 0 bases from V and 3 from J, leaving 9 bases between them. Germline-derived CDR1 and CDR2 are ENHRY and SYGVKD. The CDR3 nucleotides read TGTGCCATCAGTGAGTCGAGAGGGGACTACGAGCAGTACTTC. Its translation is CAISESRGDYEQYF.

CDR3 loop: CAWSRENTEAFF. The CDR3 DNA follows: TGTGCCTGGAGTAGGGAGAACACTGAAGCTTTCTTT. This chain uses TRBV30 with TRBJ1-1; D unclear. Germline CDR1 reads GTSNPN; CDR2 reads SVGIG (reference sequence). V was trimmed by 2 bases and J by 1 base, leaving 5 bases between them. CDR3 length: 12 amino acids.

This chain joins TRBV7-2 and TRBJ1-1; D remains ambiguous. V lost 0 bases and J 3 bases, leaving 11 bases between the germline ends. This CDR3 is built from 15 residues. Germline V lookup: CDR1 SGHTA, CDR2 FQGNSA. CDR3 amino acids: CASSLAAASYTEAFF. In DNA, the CDR3 is TGTGCCAGCAGCTTAGCAGCAGCATCATACACTGAAGCTTTCTTT.

V and J are TRBV4-2 and TRBJ1-1, with no clear D. Germline CDR1 reads LGHNA; CDR2 reads YNFKEQ. The CDR3 is 15 amino acids. Between the trimmed V and J ends, which lost 0 bases and 1 base, there was a span of 9 bases. The chain's CDR3 is CASSQDHHANTEAFF. The CDR3, as DNA: TGTGCCAGCAGCCAAGATCACCACGCGAACACTGAAGCTTTCTTT.

The rearrangement uses TRBV15 and TRBJ1-2; the D gene is possibly TRBD1 (5 bases). The CDR3 covers 14 residues. Deletions cut 2 bases from V and 7 bases from J, with 14 bases between. The germline CDR1 and CDR2 sequences are LNHNV and YYDKDF (reference sequence). The CDR3 nucleotides are TGTGCCACCAGCAGAAAGACAGATCTGGGTGGCTACACCTTC. It codes for CATSRKTDLGGYTF.

The CDR3 sequence: CAWSSRQNYNEQFF. CDR3 coding DNA: TGTGCCTGGAGTTCCCGACAGAACTACAATGAGCAGTTCTTC. This chain uses TRBV30 with TRBJ2-1; tentative D call: TRBD1 (5 bases). Trimming pared 2 bases from V and 3 bases from J, leaving 11 bases between. Germline CDR1 GTSNPN, CDR2 SVGIG (reference sequence). This CDR3 is 14 amino acids long. The full variable domain, completed using reference TRBV30 and TRBJ2-1, is SQTIHQWPATLVQPVGSPLSLECTVEGTSNPNLYWYRQAAGRGLQLLFYSVGIGQISSEVPQNLSASRPQDRQFILSSKKLLLSDSGFYLCAWSSRQNYNEQFFGPGTRLTVL.

V is TRBV5-6 and J is TRBJ1-3; 8 bases agree with TRBD1. The V gene end was trimmed by 3 bases and the J gene end by 4 bases; junction bases not matched to a gene: 6. This CDR3 comprises 15 residues. Germline V gene lookup returns CDR1 SGHDT and CDR2 YYEEEE. CDR3 protein: CASSSPGGAGNTIYF. Here the CDR3 DNA reads TGTGCCAGCAGCTCACCAGGGGGCGCGGGAAACACCATATATTTT.

The chain employs TRBV5-4 and TRBJ2-7; 9 bases line up with TRBD2. The CDR3 loop spans 15 amino acids. V was pared by 3 bases and J by 5 bases, with 9 bases of the junction left unmatched. CDR1 is SGHNT, CDR2 YYREEE, per germline (reference sequence). The CDR3 DNA reads TGTGCCAGCAGCTCCATCGGACTAGCGATCCACGAGCAGTACTTC. The encoded protein is CASSSIGLAIHEQYF.

The chain carries TRBV7-6 and TRBJ1-3; unclear D gene. The CDR3 has 12 residues. Trimming pared 3 bases from V and 2 bases from J, leaving 2 bases between. Germline V gene lookup returns CDR1 SGHVS and CDR2 FNYEAQ. For the CDR3, the DNA is TGTGCCAGCAGCTTTACTGGAAACACCATATATTTT. It is translated as CASSFTGNTIYF.

V usage is TRBV18 and J usage is TRBJ1-3; D is unresolved. Trimming removed 5 bases from V and 3 bases from J, with 14 bases in between. CDR3 length equals 15 residues. CDR1 is KGHSH and CDR2 is LQKENI in the germline V gene. The CDR3 DNA is TGTGCCAGCTCATTCTCCGACGGGGTTGGAAACACCATATATTTT. This gives the protein CASSFSDGVGNTIYF.

The chain has TRBV18 and TRBJ2-3; TRBD1 is a possible D gene (6 bases). Germline CDR1 is KGHSH and CDR2 is LQKENI. This CDR3 has 16 amino acids. V lost 3 bases and J lost 2, with 15 bases in between. The CDR3 here is CASSPQTQGSTDTQYF. DNA for the CDR3: TGTGCCAGCTCACCGCAGACACAGGGCTCCACAGATACGCAGTATTTT.